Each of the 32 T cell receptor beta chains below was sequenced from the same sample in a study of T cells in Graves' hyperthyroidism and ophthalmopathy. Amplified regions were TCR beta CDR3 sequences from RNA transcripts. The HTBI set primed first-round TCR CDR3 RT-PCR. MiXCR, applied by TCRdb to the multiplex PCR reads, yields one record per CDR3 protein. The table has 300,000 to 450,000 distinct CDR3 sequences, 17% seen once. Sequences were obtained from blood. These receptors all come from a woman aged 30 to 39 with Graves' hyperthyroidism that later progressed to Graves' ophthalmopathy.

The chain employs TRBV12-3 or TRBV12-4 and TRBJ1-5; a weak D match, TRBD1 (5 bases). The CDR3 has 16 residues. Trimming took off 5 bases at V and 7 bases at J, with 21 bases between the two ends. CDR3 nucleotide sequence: TGTGCCAGCAGTCCCGAGGGGCGAATATCGGGGCAGCCCCAGCATTTT. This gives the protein CASSPEGRISGQPQHF.

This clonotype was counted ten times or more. CDR3 loop: CASSLVFGGSYEQYF. The CDR3 nucleotides read TGTGCCAGCAGCTTGGTTTTCGGGGGGAGTTACGAGCAGTACTTC. The V and J genes are TRBV11-2 and TRBJ2-7, with 7 positions matching TRBD2. The CDR3 is 15 residues long. From germline, CDR1 is SGHAT and CDR2 FQNNGV. V lost 3 bases to trimming and J lost 4 bases; unmatched junction nucleotides: 9.

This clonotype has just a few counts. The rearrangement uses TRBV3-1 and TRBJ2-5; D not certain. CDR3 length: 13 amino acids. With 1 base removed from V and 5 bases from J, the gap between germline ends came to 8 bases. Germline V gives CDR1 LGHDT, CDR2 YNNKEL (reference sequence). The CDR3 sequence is CASSQGVAETQYF. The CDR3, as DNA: TGTGCCAGCAGCCAAGGGGTGGCGGAGACCCAGTACTTC.

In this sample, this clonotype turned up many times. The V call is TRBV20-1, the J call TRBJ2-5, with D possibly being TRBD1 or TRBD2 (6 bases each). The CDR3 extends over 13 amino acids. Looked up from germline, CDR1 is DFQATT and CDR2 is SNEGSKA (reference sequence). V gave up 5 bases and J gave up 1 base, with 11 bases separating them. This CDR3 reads CSAGGGTQETQYF. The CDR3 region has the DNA TGCAGTGCTGGAGGGGGAACCCAAGAGACCCAGTACTTC.

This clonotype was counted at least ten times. CDR3 sequence reads: CSVVRLGEQYF. The CDR3 DNA follows: TGCAGCGTTGTACGTCTCGGCGAGCAGTACTTC. The chain employs TRBV29-1 and TRBJ2-7; D unresolved. V gave up 4 bases and J gave up 6 bases, with 10 bases separating them. CDR1 and CDR2 (germline): SQVTM, ANQGSEA. This CDR3 region has 11 residues.

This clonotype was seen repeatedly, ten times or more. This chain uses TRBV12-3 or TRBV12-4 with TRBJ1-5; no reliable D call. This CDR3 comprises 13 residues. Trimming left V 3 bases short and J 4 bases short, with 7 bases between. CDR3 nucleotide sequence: TGTGCCAGCAGTTTTGCTAGAAATCAGCCCCAGCATTTT. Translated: CASSFARNQPQHF.

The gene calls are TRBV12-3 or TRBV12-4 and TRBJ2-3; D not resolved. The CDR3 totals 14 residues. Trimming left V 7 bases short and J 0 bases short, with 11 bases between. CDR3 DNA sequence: TGTGCCAGCAAACTTGTCGCTAGCACAGATACGCAGTATTTT. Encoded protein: CASKLVASTDTQYF.

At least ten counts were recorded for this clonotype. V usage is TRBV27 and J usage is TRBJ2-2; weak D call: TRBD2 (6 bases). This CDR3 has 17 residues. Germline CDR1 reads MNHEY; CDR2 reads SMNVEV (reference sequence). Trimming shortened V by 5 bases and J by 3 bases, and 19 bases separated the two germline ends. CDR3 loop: CASSPGLRIPDTGELFF. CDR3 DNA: TGTGCCAGCAGTCCGGGACTCCGCATTCCGGACACCGGGGAGCTGTTTTTT.

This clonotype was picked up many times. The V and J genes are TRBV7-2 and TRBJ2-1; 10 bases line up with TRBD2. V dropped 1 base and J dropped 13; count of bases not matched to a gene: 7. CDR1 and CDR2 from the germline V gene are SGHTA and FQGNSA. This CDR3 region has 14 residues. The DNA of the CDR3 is TGTGCCAGCAGCTTAGTGCCTAGCGGGGGCAAACAGTTCTTC. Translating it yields CASSLVPSGGKQFF.

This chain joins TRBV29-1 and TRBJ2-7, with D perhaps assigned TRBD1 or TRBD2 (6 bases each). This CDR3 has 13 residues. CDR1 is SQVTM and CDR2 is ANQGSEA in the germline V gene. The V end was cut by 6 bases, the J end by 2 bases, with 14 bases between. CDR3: CSVRGDGAYEQYF. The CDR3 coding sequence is TGCAGCGTGAGGGGGGACGGGGCCTACGAGCAGTACTTC.

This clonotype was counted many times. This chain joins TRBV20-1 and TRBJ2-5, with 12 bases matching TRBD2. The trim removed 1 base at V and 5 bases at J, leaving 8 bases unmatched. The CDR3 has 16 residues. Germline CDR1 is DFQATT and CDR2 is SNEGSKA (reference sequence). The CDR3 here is CSARGASGRVRETQYF. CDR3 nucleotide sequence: TGCAGTGCTAGAGGTGCTAGCGGGAGGGTACGTGAGACCCAGTACTTC.

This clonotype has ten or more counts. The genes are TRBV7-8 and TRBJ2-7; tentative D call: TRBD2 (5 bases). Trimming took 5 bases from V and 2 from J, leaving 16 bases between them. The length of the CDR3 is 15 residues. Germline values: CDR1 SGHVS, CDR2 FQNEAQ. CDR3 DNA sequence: TGTGCCAGCAGCGTGGCTTCGGACTTACCCTACGAGCAGTACTTC. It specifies CASSVASDLPYEQYF. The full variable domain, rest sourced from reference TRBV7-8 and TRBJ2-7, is GAGVSQSPRYKVAKRGQDVALRCDPISGHVSLFWYQQALGQGPEFLTYFQNEAQLDKSGLPSDRFFAERPEGSVSTLKIQRTQQEDSAVYLCASSVASDLPYEQYFGPGTRLTVT.

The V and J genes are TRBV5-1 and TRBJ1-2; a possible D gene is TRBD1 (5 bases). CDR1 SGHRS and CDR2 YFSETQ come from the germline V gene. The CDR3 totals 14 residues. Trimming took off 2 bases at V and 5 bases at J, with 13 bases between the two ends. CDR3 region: CASSFFEGAYGYTF. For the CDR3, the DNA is TGCGCCAGCAGCTTCTTCGAAGGGGCATATGGCTACACCTTC. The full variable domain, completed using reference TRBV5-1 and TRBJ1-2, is KAGVTQTPRYLIKTRGQQVTLSCSPISGHRSVSWYQQTPGQGLQFLFEYFSETQRNKGNFPGRFSGRQFSNSRSEMNVSTLELGDSALYLCASSFFEGAYGYTFGSGTRLTVV.

CDR3 sequence: CASSLGWGGEGNQPQHF. The CDR3 nucleotides are TGTGCCAGCAGCTTAGGTTGGGGGGGCGAGGGCAATCAGCCCCAGCATTTT. The rearrangement uses TRBV7-9 and TRBJ1-5, with a weak D call TRBD1 (6 bases). CDR3 length: 17 residues. The V end lost 1 base, the J end lost 2 bases, and 15 bases lay between the germline ends. Germline CDR1 SEHNR, CDR2 FQNEAQ (reference sequence).

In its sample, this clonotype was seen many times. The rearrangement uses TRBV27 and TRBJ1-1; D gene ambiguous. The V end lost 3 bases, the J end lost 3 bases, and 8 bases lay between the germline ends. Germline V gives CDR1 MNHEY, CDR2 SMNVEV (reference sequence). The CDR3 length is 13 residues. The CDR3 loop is CASSFLADTEAFF. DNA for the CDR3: TGTGCCAGCAGTTTTCTCGCGGACACTGAAGCTTTCTTT.

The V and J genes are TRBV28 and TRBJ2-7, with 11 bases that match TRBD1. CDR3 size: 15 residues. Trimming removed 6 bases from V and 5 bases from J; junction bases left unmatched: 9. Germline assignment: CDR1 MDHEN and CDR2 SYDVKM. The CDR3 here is CASSPRTGGFDEQYF. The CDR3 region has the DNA TGTGCCAGCAGCCCCCGGACAGGGGGCTTCGACGAGCAGTACTTC.

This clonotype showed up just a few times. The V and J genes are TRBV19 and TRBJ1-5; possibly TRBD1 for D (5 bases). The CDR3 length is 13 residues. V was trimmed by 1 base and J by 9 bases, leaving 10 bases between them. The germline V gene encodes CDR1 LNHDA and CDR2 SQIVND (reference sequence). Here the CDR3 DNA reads TGTGCCAGTAGTATAGCCCAGGGATCGCCCCAGCATTTT. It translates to CASSIAQGSPQHF.

The CDR3 loop is CASSFMGGSTEAFF. As DNA, the CDR3 is TGTGCCAGCAGCTTCATGGGGGGGAGCACTGAAGCTTTCTTT. This sequence joins TRBV7-9 and TRBJ1-1; D is possibly TRBD1 (5 bases). Germline V CDR1 and CDR2: SEHNR, FQNEAQ (reference sequence). The CDR3 loop spans 14 amino acids. The germline V and J ends were trimmed by 3 bases and 4 bases, with 12 bases remaining between them.

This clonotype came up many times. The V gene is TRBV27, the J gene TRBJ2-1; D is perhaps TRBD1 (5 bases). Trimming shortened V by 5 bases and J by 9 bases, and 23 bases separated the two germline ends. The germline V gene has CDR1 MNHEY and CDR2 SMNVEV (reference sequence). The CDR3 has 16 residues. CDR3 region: CASSPTGSRTGSEQFF. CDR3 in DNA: TGTGCCAGCAGTCCCACAGGATCTAGAACTGGCTCTGAGCAGTTCTTC.

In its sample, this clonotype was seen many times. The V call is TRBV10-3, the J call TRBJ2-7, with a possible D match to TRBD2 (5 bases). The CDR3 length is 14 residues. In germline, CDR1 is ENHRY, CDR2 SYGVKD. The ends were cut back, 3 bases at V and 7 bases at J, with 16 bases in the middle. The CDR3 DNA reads TGTGCCATCAGTGAATTGAGGACCTCGGGGGAGCAGTACTTC. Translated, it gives CAISELRTSGEQYF.

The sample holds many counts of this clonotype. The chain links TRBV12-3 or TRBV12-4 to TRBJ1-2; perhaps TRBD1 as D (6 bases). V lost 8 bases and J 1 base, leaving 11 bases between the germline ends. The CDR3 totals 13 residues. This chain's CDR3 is CASGDTSNYGYTF. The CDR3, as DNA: TGTGCCAGCGGGGACACAAGTAACTATGGCTACACCTTC.

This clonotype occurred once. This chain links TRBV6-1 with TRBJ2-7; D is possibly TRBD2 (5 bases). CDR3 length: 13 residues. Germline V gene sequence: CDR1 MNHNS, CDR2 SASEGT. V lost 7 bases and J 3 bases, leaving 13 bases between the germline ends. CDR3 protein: CASTQRSYYEQYF. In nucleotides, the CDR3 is TGTGCCAGCACTCAGCGGAGCTACTACGAGCAGTACTTC.

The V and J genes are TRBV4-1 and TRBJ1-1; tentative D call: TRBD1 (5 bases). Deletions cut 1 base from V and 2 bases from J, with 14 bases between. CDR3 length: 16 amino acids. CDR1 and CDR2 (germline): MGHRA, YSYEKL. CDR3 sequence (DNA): TGCGCCAGCAGCCAAGTCCCCGGGCAGGGTAACACTGAAGCTTTCTTT. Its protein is CASSQVPGQGNTEAFF.

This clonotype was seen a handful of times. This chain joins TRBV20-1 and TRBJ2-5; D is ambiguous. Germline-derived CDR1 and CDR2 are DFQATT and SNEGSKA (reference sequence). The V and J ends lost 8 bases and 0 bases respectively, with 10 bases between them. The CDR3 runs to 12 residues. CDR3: CSLSTDQETQYF. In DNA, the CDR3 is TGCAGTTTATCTACAGACCAAGAGACCCAGTACTTC.

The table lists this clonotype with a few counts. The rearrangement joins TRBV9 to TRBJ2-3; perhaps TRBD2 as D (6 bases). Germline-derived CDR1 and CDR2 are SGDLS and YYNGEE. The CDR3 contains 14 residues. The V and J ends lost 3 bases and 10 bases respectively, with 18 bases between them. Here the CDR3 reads CASSALGGDFAQYF. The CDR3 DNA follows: TGTGCCAGCAGCGCCCTAGGCGGGGACTTCGCGCAGTATTTT.

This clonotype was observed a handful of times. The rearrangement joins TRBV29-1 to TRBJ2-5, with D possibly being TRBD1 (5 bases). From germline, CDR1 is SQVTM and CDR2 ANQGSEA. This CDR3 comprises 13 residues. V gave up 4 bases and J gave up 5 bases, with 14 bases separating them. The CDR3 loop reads CSVVDSFMETQYF. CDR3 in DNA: TGCAGCGTTGTCGACAGTTTTATGGAGACCCAGTACTTC.

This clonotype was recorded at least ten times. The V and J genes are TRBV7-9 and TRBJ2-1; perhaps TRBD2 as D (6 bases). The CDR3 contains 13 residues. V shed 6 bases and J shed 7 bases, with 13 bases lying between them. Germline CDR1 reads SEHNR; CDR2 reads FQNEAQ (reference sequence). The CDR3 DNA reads TGTGCCAGCAGACCGGGAGTGGCTAATGAGCAGTTCTTC. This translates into CASRPGVANEQFF.

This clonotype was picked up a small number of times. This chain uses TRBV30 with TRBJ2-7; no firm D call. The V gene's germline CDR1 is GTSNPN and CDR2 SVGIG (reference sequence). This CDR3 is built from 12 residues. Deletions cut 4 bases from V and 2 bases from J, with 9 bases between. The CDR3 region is CAWNEATYEQYF. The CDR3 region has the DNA TGTGCCTGGAACGAGGCGACCTACGAGCAGTACTTC.

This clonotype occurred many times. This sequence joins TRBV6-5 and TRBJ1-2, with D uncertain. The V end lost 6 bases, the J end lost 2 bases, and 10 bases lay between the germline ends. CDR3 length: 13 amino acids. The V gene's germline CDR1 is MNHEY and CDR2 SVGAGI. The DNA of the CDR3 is TGTGCCAGCAGACGAGACGGAAACTATGGCTACACCTTC. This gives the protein CASRRDGNYGYTF.

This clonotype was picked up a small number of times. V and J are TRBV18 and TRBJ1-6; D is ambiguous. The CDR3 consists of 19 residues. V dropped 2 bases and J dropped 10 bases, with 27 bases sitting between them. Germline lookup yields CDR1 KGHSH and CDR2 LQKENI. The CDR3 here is CASSPRFPVGRGVQSPLHF. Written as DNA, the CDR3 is TGTGCCAGCTCACCAAGGTTCCCGGTAGGGCGAGGAGTACAGTCACCCCTCCACTTT. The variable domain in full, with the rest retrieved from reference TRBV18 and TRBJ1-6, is NAGVMQNPRHLVRRRGQEARLRCSPMKGHSHVYWYRQLPEEGLKFMVYLQKENIIDESGMPKERFSAEFPKEGPSILRIQQVVRGDSAAYFCASSPRFPVGRGVQSPLHFGNGTRLTVT.

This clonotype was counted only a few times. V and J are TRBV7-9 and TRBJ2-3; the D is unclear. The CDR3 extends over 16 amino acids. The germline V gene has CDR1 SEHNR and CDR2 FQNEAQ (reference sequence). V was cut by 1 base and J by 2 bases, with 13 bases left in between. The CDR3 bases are TGTGCCAGCAGCTTAGTGAGCTCTACCAACACAGATACGCAGTATTTT. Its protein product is CASSLVSSTNTDTQYF.

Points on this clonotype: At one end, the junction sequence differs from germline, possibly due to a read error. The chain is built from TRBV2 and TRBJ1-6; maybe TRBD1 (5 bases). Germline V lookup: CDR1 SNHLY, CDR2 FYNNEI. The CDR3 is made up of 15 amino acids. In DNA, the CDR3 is TGTGCCGGCAGCGTACGGGGCAGTATTAATTCACCCCTCCACTTT. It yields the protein CAGSVRGSINSPLHF.